This T cell receptor (beta chain) appears in the sequencing data of a study of OX40 agonist ivuxolimab in advanced cancers. The wider study: Previous treatment with anti-PD-1, anti-PD-L1 or anti-CTLA-4 therapy was allowed; 30% to 50% had received some.

Study outcomes and limitations: Among the lowest peripheral clonal expansion occurred in 0.1-3.0 mg/kg partial responders. Clones of CD4+ and CD8+ blood T cells grew by week 6 at doses of 0.1 to 3.0 mg/kg. The investigators did not determine what antigen specificity the expanded peripheral T cells had.

This clone has a single count. Its antigen is unidentified. With 0 bases removed from V and 7 bases from J, the gap between germline ends came to 16 bases. This CDR3 has 16 residues. Germline CDR1 reads KGHSH; CDR2 reads LQKENI. Data came from immunoSEQ multiplex PCR; TCRdb stores just in-frame clones and leaves some out. The profile shows approximately 72,000 clones, 84% of them singletons. Material: CD4+ or CD8+ T cells sorted from blood, obtained in a trial of the OX40 agonist ivuxolimab. The chain has TRBV18 and TRBJ2-4, with a tentative D call TRBD2 (6 bases). This TCR was recovered from an adult with an advanced solid tumor such as melanoma, head and neck, liver or kidney cancer. The CDR3 here is CASSPPNGGLENIQYF. As DNA, the CDR3 is TGTGCCAGCTCACCACCTAATGGGGGACTTGAGAACATTCAGTACTTC.